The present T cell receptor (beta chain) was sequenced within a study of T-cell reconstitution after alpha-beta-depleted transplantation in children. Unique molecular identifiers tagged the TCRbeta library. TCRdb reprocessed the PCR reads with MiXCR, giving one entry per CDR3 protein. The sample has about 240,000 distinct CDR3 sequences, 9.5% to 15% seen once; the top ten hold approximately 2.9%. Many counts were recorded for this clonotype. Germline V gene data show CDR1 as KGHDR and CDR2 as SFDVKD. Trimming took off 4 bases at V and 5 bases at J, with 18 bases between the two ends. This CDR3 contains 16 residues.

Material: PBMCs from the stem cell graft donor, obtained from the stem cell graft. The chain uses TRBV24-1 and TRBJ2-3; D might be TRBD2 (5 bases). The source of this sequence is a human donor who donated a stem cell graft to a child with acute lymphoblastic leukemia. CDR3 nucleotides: TGTGCCACCAGTGAACCGGGGAGCCCCACGGGAGATACGCAGTATTTT. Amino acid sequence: CATSEPGSPTGDTQYF.